This entry is about one T cell receptor (beta chain). These data belong to a study of blood T cell repertoires in COVID-19. About the study: The study drew acute and convalescent COVID-19 samples from the United States, Italy and Spain. From T cells, B-cell-depleted T cells, or PBMCs came the material, which was cDNA or gDNA.

V shed 5 bases and J 3 bases; nucleotides not matched to a gene: 8. CDR3 size: 17 residues. CDR1 and CDR2 from the germline V gene are SGHTA and FQGNSA. Original analysis: It was from reference gene primer amplification that nucleated cell counts were estimated. Profiling relied on immunoSEQ multiplex PCR, and the TCRdb table lists in-frame clones only, not all of them. V and J calls plus clone size are reproduced from that table; the DNA served to infer D and trimming. The repertoire consists of about 140,000 clones, with 76% occurring once and the leading ten covering 3.5% to 5%. Sequencing input: peripheral blood. The source of this sequence is a woman of 80 years or more with active or convalescent COVID-19. This sequence joins TRBV7-2 and TRBJ2-4, with 12 bases fitting TRBD2. The chain's CDR3 is CASSPIRLAGDKNIQYF. Written as DNA, the CDR3 is TGTGCCAGCAGCCCAATACGACTAGCGGGGGACAAAAACATTCAGTACTTC.